Shown below are 9 T cell receptor beta chains from a single sample sequenced in a study of graft-versus-host responses after intestinal transplantation (dated by TCRdb to the early 2020s). Library preparation used the immunoSEQ multiplex PCR assay. In its TCRdb copy, this immuneACCESS table keeps in-frame sequences only and misses some clones. Where compared with another copy, unresolved V genes explain less than half of these, and the others have no known cause. This sample is represented by over 75,000 clones; 88% of them were singletons. 0.28% of the sample goes to the ten largest clones. The time point label of this sample denotes: cells obtained before transplantation from donor or recipient. Their antigen targets remain unknown. This specimen consisted of unstimulated CD4+ T cells sorted from spleen or lymph node cells, obtained before transplant. Every receptor here comes from a human donor who was the organ donor for an intestinal transplant.

The chain couples TRBV6-6 to TRBJ1-4, with 7 nucleotides matching TRBD1. CDR3 size: 16 residues. V shed 6 bases, J shed 4 bases, and the junction held 11 bases outside the gene matches. The germline V gene has CDR1 MNHNY and CDR2 SVGAGI (reference sequence). This chain's CDR3 is CASRATGRGGNEKLFF. The CDR3 bases are TGTGCCAGCAGAGCGACAGGGAGAGGAGGTAATGAAAAACTGTTTTTT.

This clone appeared a single time. This chain joins TRBV5-6 and TRBJ2-2, with D possibly TRBD2 on 6 matching bases. There are 14 residues in the CDR3. Trimming removed 2 bases at V and 6 bases at J, with 11 bases between. From germline, CDR1 is SGHDT and CDR2 YYEEEE. DNA for the CDR3: TGTGCCAGCAGCTTTGGAGGGCGCGCCGGGGAGCTGTTTTTT. Amino acids: CASSFGGRAGELFF.

The V call is TRBV5-1, the J call TRBJ2-3; TRBD2 matches 8 bases. This CDR3 spans 16 amino acids. Germline V lookup: CDR1 SGHRS, CDR2 YFSETQ. V shed 5 bases and J 1 base; nucleotides not matched to a gene: 9. Here the CDR3 DNA reads TGCGCCAGCAGGGGGTCGGGGGGGATCGGCACAGATACGCAGTATTTT. Its translation: CASRGSGGIGTDTQYF.

The chain uses TRBV20-1 and TRBJ2-1; D is ambiguous. CDR3 length: 11 residues. V gave up 4 bases and J gave up 7 bases, with 8 bases separating them. From germline, CDR1 is DFQATT and CDR2 SNEGSKA (reference sequence). CDR3 residues: CSATTRNEQFF. As DNA, the CDR3 is TGCAGTGCTACGACTCGAAATGAGCAGTTCTTC.

The chain employs TRBV5-1 and TRBJ1-4; 7 bases agree with TRBD1. J gave up 8 bases and V 9 bases, and 7 bases lay outside the gene matches. The CDR3 sequence is 12 residues long. CDR1 is SGHRS and CDR2 is YFSETQ in the germline V gene. The DNA of the CDR3 is TGCGCCACCCGAAGGGACAGCGAAAAACTGTTTTTT. It translates to CATRRDSEKLFF.

V is TRBV5-4 and J is TRBJ2-5; TRBD2 matches at 13 bases. Germline V gives CDR1 SGHNT, CDR2 YYREEE (reference sequence). Germline trimming cut 3 bases from V and 4 bases from J; bases unmatched to any gene: 6. The CDR3 has 16 amino acids. CDR3 in DNA: TGTGCCAGCAGCTACGGACTAGCGGGGGTCCGAGAGACCCAGTACTTC. Translating gives CASSYGLAGVRETQYF.

The rearrangement uses TRBV7-2 and TRBJ2-3, with 7 bases identical to TRBD2. V shed 1 base, J shed 5 bases, and the junction held 9 bases outside the gene matches. The CDR3 consists of 16 residues. Per germline, CDR1 SGHTA and CDR2 FQGNSA. CDR3 coding DNA: TGTGCCAGCAGCTTAGGGGTTTTGGGGGGGGGAGATACGCAGTATTTT. This translates into CASSLGVLGGGDTQYF. The whole variable domain, filled in from reference TRBV7-2 and TRBJ2-3, reads GAGVSQSPSNKVTEKGKDVELRCDPISGHTALYWYRQSLGQGLEFLIYFQGNSAPDKSGLPSDRFSAERTGGSVSTLTIQRTQQEDSAVYLCASSLGVLGGGDTQYFGPGTRLTVL.

The chain carries TRBV19 and TRBJ2-1; D may be TRBD2 (5 bases). The CDR3 contains 12 residues. Germline loops: CDR1 LNHDA, CDR2 SQIVND (reference sequence). V was shortened by 6 bases and J by 3 bases, with 6 bases between the two germline ends. The chain's CDR3 is CASRGLYNEQFF. The CDR3 DNA follows: TGTGCCAGTAGAGGACTCTACAATGAGCAGTTCTTC.

The V gene is TRBV10-3, the J gene TRBJ2-3; 7 nucleotides align to TRBD2. V shed 5 bases, J shed 5 bases, and the junction held 7 bases outside the gene matches. Germline values: CDR1 ENHRY, CDR2 SYGVKD. CDR3 size: 14 residues. CDR3 in DNA: TGTGCCATCAGTACGGCGGGAGTTGTAGATACGCAGTATTTT. Its protein product is CAISTAGVVDTQYF.